The rows below give T cell receptor beta chains drawn from one sample of a study of T cell responses to AZD1222 COVID-19 vaccine. Method: immunoSEQ multiplex PCR; TCRdb's copy keeps in-frame clones and lacks some. The profile shows roughly 140,000 clones, about nine tenths of them singletons. Sequenced material: peripheral blood, taken on day 0 of AZD1222 vaccination. The receptors here all came from an adult in good health. The CDR3 runs from the conserved cysteine through the conserved F or W. D genes are given only for firm matches. Where a row states a size, it is once, few, many or the class of an expanded clone; other rows omit it.

d_gene	j_gene	len	v_gene	abundance	CDR3aa	CDR3nt
.	TRBJ1-1	14	TRBV6-5	.	CATKKDVGNTEAFF	TGTGCCACCAAGAAGGACGTAGGGAACACTGAAGCTTTCTTT
.	TRBJ1-3	12	TRBV6-6	.	CASTGYRNTIYF	TGTGCCAGCACGGGTTATCGAAACACCATATATTTT
TRBD2	TRBJ2-3	16	TRBV18	once	CASSPLGGSSPDTQYF	TGTGCCAGCTCACCGTTGGGCGGGAGTAGCCCAGATACGCAGTATTTT
TRBD1	TRBJ1-6	14	TRBV7-8	.	CASTFDRENSPLHF	TGTGCCAGCACCTTTGACAGGGAAAATTCACCCCTCCACTTT
TRBD1	TRBJ1-1	16	TRBV24-1	.	CATSGGTGVGWGEAFF	TGTGCCACCAGTGGTGGGACAGGGGTTGGGTGGGGTGAAGCTTTCTTT
.	TRBJ2-7	15	TRBV6-6	.	CASSNPNRATYEQYF	TGTGCCAGCAGTAACCCGAACAGGGCGACATACGAGCAGTACTTC
TRBD2	TRBJ2-7	15	TRBV19	.	CASSTGTSGTYEQYF	TGTGCCAGTAGTACTGGGACTAGCGGGACCTACGAGCAGTACTTC
.	TRBJ1-1	16	TRBV2	.	CASSEGAIAGNTEAFF	TGTGCCAGCAGTGAAGGGGCGATCGCAGGTAATACTGAAGCTTTCTTT
.	TRBJ1-1	13	TRBV27	.	CASSLSGLREAFF	TGTGCCAGCAGTTTGTCTGGGTTAAGAGAAGCTTTCTTT
.	TRBJ1-6	12	TRBV9	many	CASSRGGTTLHF	TGTGCCAGCAGCCGGGGGGGGACCACCCTCCACTTT
.	TRBJ2-2	13	TRBV19	.	CASSEGTAGELFF	TGTGCCAGCTCAGAGGGGACTGCCGGGGAGCTGTTTTTT
TRBD1	TRBJ1-5	16	TRBV30	.	CAWKPQGAPGNQPQHF	TGTGCCTGGAAGCCCCAGGGGGCACCGGGCAATCAGCCCCAGCATTTT
.	TRBJ1-2	14	TRBV6-5	.	CASSYLGAVYGYTF	TGTGCCAGCAGTTACCTGGGCGCGGTCTATGGCTACACCTTC
TRBD2	TRBJ2-7	14	TRBV11-2	.	CASSPRTSGAEQYF	TGTGCCAGCAGCCCCCGGACTAGCGGAGCCGAGCAGTACTTC
TRBD1	TRBJ1-5	15	TRBV20-1	.	CSASSNRDRGRPQHF	TGCAGTGCTAGTTCTAACCGGGACAGGGGGCGGCCCCAGCATTTT
.	TRBJ1-1	14	TRBV3-1/TRBV3-2	.	CASSQDTVNTEAFF	TGTGCCAGCAGCCAAGATACGGTTAACACTGAAGCTTTCTTT
.	TRBJ2-1	14	TRBV19	.	CASSIKDSNNEQFF	TGTGCCAGTAGTATTAAGGACAGCAACAATGAGCAGTTCTTC
TRBD2	TRBJ2-3	15	TRBV15	.	CATSRGLAGAIPQYF	TGTGCCACCAGCAGAGGTCTAGCGGGGGCAATCCCGCAGTATTTT
TRBD2	TRBJ2-1	16	TRBV2	.	CASSSVVGGGLIEQFF	TGTGCCAGCAGTTCAGTGGTTGGCGGGGGTTTGATTGAGCAGTTCTTC
TRBD1	TRBJ1-6	16	TRBV4-1	few	CASSQPGQGEYSPLHF	TGCGCCAGCAGCCAGCCGGGACAGGGGGAATATTCACCCCTCCACTTT
TRBD2	TRBJ2-1	16	TRBV11-2	.	CASSPAAGGTYNEQFF	TGTGCCAGCAGCCCAGCGGCGGGAGGTACCTACAATGAGCAGTTCTTC
.	TRBJ2-5	13	TRBV6-5	once	CASSYGNEETQYF	TGTGCCAGCAGTTACGGAAACGAAGAGACCCAGTACTTC
.	TRBJ2-7	12	TRBV29-1	.	CSVETNDYEQYF	TGCAGCGTTGAAACGAATGACTACGAGCAGTACTTC
.	TRBJ1-1	12	TRBV13	.	CASSSPGLPAFF	TGTGCCAGCAGCTCACCGGGACTTCCCGCTTTCTTT
.	TRBJ1-1	13	TRBV4-1	.	CASSQDTRIKAFF	TGCGCCAGCAGCCAAGATACTAGAATTAAAGCTTTCTTT
TRBD1	TRBJ2-2	15	TRBV2	few	CASSAGQANTGELFF	TGTGCCAGCTCCGCTGGACAGGCGAACACCGGGGAGCTGTTTTTT
TRBD1	TRBJ2-2	15	TRBV11-3	.	CASSSWGQTTGELFF	TGTGCCAGCAGCTCATGGGGACAGACCACCGGGGAGCTGTTTTTT
.	TRBJ2-3	14	TRBV6-2/TRBV6-3	many	CASSYGSQADTQYF	TGTGCCAGCAGTTACGGGTCACAGGCAGATACGCAGTATTTT
.	TRBJ1-2	11	TRBV6-5	.	CASTGNYGYTF	TGTGCCAGCACAGGGAACTATGGCTACACCTTC
TRBD1	TRBJ1-5	12	TRBV5-1	.	CATLQGNQPQHF	TGCGCCACCTTACAGGGGAATCAGCCCCAGCATTTT
.	TRBJ1-4	17	TRBV5-6	few	CASSLGAPGLTNEKLFF	TGTGCCAGCAGCTTGGGGGCCCCAGGCTTAACTAATGAAAAACTGTTTTTT
.	TRBJ2-2	14	TRBV5-1	.	CASSFGGTTGELFF	TGCGCCAGCAGCTTTGGTGGGACCACCGGGGAGCTGTTTTTT
.	TRBJ1-5	15	TRBV4-1	.	CASSQERGLNQPQHF	TGCGCCAGCAGCCAAGAGAGGGGACTCAATCAGCCCCAGCATTTT
TRBD1	TRBJ1-1	15	TRBV3-1/TRBV3-2	.	CASSPLGRVSQGAFF	TGTGCCAGCAGCCCCCTCGGGAGGGTCTCACAGGGGGCTTTCTTT
TRBD1	TRBJ2-1	18	TRBV5-1	.	CASSQGQGAAGPYNEQFF	TGCGCCAGCAGCCAGGGACAGGGGGCGGCAGGTCCCTACAATGAGCAGTTCTTC
.	TRBJ2-1	13	TRBV7-3	.	CASSLYTSDEQFF	TGTGCCAGCAGCTTATACACTTCTGATGAGCAGTTCTTC
.	TRBJ2-7	14	TRBV7-6	.	CASSLGPGDYEQYF	TGTGCCAGCAGCTTAGGTCCGGGGGACTACGAGCAGTACTTC
TRBD2	TRBJ2-1	15	TRBV5-4	once	CASSFWLAGKIEQFF	TGTGCCAGCAGCTTTTGGCTAGCGGGAAAGATTGAGCAGTTCTTC
.	TRBJ2-5	13	TRBV27	.	CASKIIGLETQYF	TGTGCCAGCAAGATAATCGGATTGGAGACCCAGTACTTC
.	TRBJ2-3	13	TRBV12-3/TRBV12-4	.	CASSLVRIDTQYF	TGTGCCAGCAGTTTGGTCCGTATAGATACGCAGTATTTT
TRBD1	TRBJ1-1	16	TRBV9	.	CASSLPIEGAGTEAFF	TGTGCCAGCAGCCTCCCCATTGAGGGGGCTGGGACTGAAGCTTTCTTT
TRBD1	TRBJ2-7	14	TRBV19	.	CASSIGQGFYEQYF	TGTGCCAGTAGTATTGGACAGGGATTCTACGAGCAGTACTTC
.	TRBJ2-3	14	TRBV7-9	.	CASSFGVRVDTQYF	TGTGCCAGCAGCTTCGGCGTGAGGGTAGATACGCAGTATTTT
TRBD2	TRBJ2-3	17	TRBV9	few	CASSVASGGRAQDTQYF	TGTGCCAGCAGCGTAGCTTCGGGGGGGAGGGCTCAAGATACGCAGTATTTT
.	TRBJ2-7	15	TRBV5-4	.	CASSLSGAQGYEQYF	TGTGCCAGCAGCTTAAGTGGGGCGCAGGGCTACGAGCAGTACTTC